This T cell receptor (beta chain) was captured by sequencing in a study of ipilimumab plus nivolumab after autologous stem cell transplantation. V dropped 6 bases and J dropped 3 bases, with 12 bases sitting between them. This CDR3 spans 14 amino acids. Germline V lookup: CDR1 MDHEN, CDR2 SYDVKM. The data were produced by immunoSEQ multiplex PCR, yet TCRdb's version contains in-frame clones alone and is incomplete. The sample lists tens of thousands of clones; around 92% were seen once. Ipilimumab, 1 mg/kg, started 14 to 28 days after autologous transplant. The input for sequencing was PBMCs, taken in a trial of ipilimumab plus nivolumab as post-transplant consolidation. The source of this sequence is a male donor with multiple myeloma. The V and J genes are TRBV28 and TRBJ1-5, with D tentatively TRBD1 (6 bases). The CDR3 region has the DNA TGTGCCAGCAGGGAGCAGGGGCTCAATCAGCCCCAGCATTTT. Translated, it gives CASREQGLNQPQHF.